What follows are 5 T cell receptor beta chains derived from one specimen sequenced in a study of CD8+CD57+ T cells in acquired aplastic anemia. All sequencing subjects had displayed CD8+CD57+ cell expansion on flow cytometry. Both TCR beta VDJ combination and CDR3 sequence profiling were carried out. Genomic DNA was the template for this profiling. One entry per CDR3 protein results from TCRdb running MiXCR on the reads. The table shows hundreds of thousands of distinct CDR3 sequences, with around 30% occurring only once. Sequences were obtained from sorted CD4+, CD8+, or CD8+CD57+ T cells (not recorded which) from PBMCs. Receptors were obtained from a human donor with aplastic anemia.

This clonotype has a handful of counts. The chain links TRBV12-5 to TRBJ2-1; 8 bases agree with TRBD1. The V gene end was trimmed by 2 bases and the J gene end by 3 bases; junction bases not matched to a gene: 0. Germline V gives CDR1 LGHNT, CDR2 FRNRAP. The CDR3 contains 14 residues. The CDR3 sequence: CASGLTGGYNEQFF. DNA of the CDR3: TGTGCTAGTGGTTTGACAGGGGGCTACAATGAGCAGTTCTTC.

This clonotype occurred many times. The chain carries TRBV5-1 and TRBJ2-7; 9 bases agree with TRBD2. The J segment lost 6 bases and the V segment lost 5 bases, leaving 9 bases of the junction unmatched. Per germline, CDR1 SGHRS and CDR2 YFSETQ. The CDR3 covers 14 residues. Here the CDR3 DNA reads TGCGCCAGCAGACAAATTAGCGGGAGCGGCGAGCAGTACTTC. Encoded protein: CASRQISGSGEQYF.

The chain employs TRBV15 and TRBJ1-2, with D perhaps TRBD1 (5 bases). Germline CDR1 reads LNHNV; CDR2 reads YYDKDF (reference sequence). Trimming shortened V by 8 bases and J by 8 bases, and 12 bases separated the two germline ends. The CDR3 runs 11 residues. DNA of the CDR3: TGTGCCACCGGGGGTACTTGGGGCTACACCTTC. It codes for CATGGTWGYTF.

The chain is built from TRBV7-8 and TRBJ1-6; TRBD1 matches at 11 bases. Germline V lookup: CDR1 SGHVS, CDR2 FQNEAQ. The CDR3 is 17 amino acids. V was pared by 5 bases and J by 9 bases, with 12 bases of the junction left unmatched. The CDR3 nucleotides are TGTGCCAGCAGCCTCCGGGACAGGGGGAAGTCTGGTTCACCCCTCCACTTT. It is translated as CASSLRDRGKSGSPLHF. The whole variable domain, filled in from reference TRBV7-8 and TRBJ1-6, reads GAGVSQSPRYKVAKRGQDVALRCDPISGHVSLFWYQQALGQGPEFLTYFQNEAQLDKSGLPSDRFFAERPEGSVSTLKIQRTQQEDSAVYLCASSLRDRGKSGSPLHFGNGTRLTVT.

V is TRBV15 and J is TRBJ1-6; no definite D call. CDR1 is LNHNV and CDR2 is YYDKDF in the germline V gene (reference sequence). The V end was cut by 3 bases, the J end by 12 bases, with 6 bases between. The CDR3 extends over 11 amino acids. CDR3 DNA sequence: TGTGCCACCAGCAGTTGGGAACCCCTCCACTTT. Translating it yields CATSSWEPLHF.